The 23 T cell receptor beta chains reported below all come from one sample, sequenced in a study of blood T cells in healthy people across ages. Using a J-beta primer mix together with a sample-barcoded 5' primer, a second PCR was run for roughly 7 to 12 cycles. TCRdb reprocessed the 5' RACE reads via MiXCR and lists one record per CDR3 protein. The data contain hundreds of thousands of distinct CDR3 sequences, less than 80% of them singletons. The sample comprised blood. The receptor source for this set is a man under 40 in good health.

This chain connects TRBV28 to TRBJ2-5; weak D call: TRBD1 (6 bases). The DNA end favors TRBJ2-7, so the J call may be wrong. The CDR3 extends over 16 amino acids. Germline V gene sequence: CDR1 MDHEN, CDR2 SYDVKM. The chain's CDR3 is CASNTSNAGTRHEQYF. As DNA, the CDR3 is TGTGCCAGCAATACTTCCAACGCCGGGACAAGACACGAGCAGTACTTC.

The chain recombines TRBV18 with TRBJ2-5; D is possibly TRBD2 (6 bases). CDR1 is KGHSH, CDR2 LQKENI, per germline. The V gene lost 2 bases and the J gene lost 11 bases, with 18 bases spanning the gap. The CDR3 is 14 amino acids. CDR3 amino acids: CASSPRSRAGQQYF. The CDR3 bases are TGTGCCAGCTCACCAAGATCACGTGCGGGGCAGCAGTACTTC.

This sequence joins TRBV6-2 or TRBV6-3 and TRBJ1-2; the D gene is possibly TRBD1 (6 bases). The germline V and J ends were trimmed by 6 bases and 4 bases, with 15 bases remaining between them. The germline V gene encodes CDR1 MNHEY and CDR2 SVGEGT. The CDR3 sequence is 14 residues long. The CDR3: CASSPGASGYGYTF. CDR3 sequence (DNA): TGTGCCAGCAGCCCAGGGGCCTCGGGCTATGGCTACACCTTC.

The genes are TRBV9 and TRBJ2-3; 9 bases fit TRBD1. Losses at the gene ends were 7 bases for V and 1 base for J; bases not matched to a gene: 4. The CDR3 contains 14 residues. From germline, CDR1 is SGDLS and CDR2 YYNGEE. In DNA, the CDR3 is TGTGCCAGCGGACAGGGGTTGGGCACAGATACGCAGTATTTT. Its translation is CASGQGLGTDTQYF.

This chain connects TRBV10-3 to TRBJ1-2; D remains ambiguous. The V gene's germline CDR1 is ENHRY and CDR2 SYGVKD. The CDR3 is 14 amino acids. Trimming took 3 bases from V and 4 from J, leaving 12 bases between them. CDR3 protein: CAISEGYSTYGYTF. The CDR3 DNA reads as TGTGCCATCAGTGAAGGCTATTCTACCTATGGCTACACCTTC.

This sequence joins TRBV6-2 or TRBV6-3 and TRBJ2-1; weak D call: TRBD1 (6 bases). The CDR3 sequence is 13 residues long. Trimming took 5 bases from V and 13 from J, leaving 18 bases between them. Germline CDR1 MNHEY, CDR2 SVGEGT. The CDR3 loop is CASSRTVQETQFF. DNA for the CDR3: TGTGCCAGCAGTCGGACAGTTCAAGAGACCCAGTTCTTC.

The rearrangement joins TRBV6-5 to TRBJ2-7; TRBD2 matches at 8 bases. The J call may be in error: the DNA end matches TRBJ2-5 better. Germline CDR1 and CDR2: MNHEY and SVGAGI. The CDR3 has 18 residues. CDR3 sequence: CASSYWGGRRLATETQYF. For the CDR3, the DNA is TGTGCCAGCAGTTATTGGGGGGGAAGGCGACTAGCGACGGAGACCCAGTACTTC.

Points on this clonotype: A junction end diverges from the germline sequence, so it may reflect a read error. This chain connects TRBV4-2 to TRBJ2-4; D possibly corresponds to TRBD2 (5 bases). CDR1 and CDR2 from the germline V gene are LGHNA and YNFKEQ. This CDR3 contains 17 residues. In DNA form, the CDR3 reads TGTGCCTGCAGCCCAGAGGGCGACCTCTTTACCAAAAACATTCAGTACTTC. Amino acid sequence: CACSPEGDLFTKNIQYF.

The chain is built from TRBV20-1 and TRBJ2-7; D is perhaps TRBD1 or TRBD2 (6 bases each). CDR1 and CDR2 from the germline V gene are DFQATT and SNEGSKA (reference sequence). Trimming cost V 0 bases and J 7 bases, with 22 bases left between them. This CDR3 contains 16 residues. CDR3 protein: CSARDGGWGAYNEQYF. In DNA form, the CDR3 reads TGCAGTGCTAGAGATGGGGGGTGGGGGGCTTACAATGAGCAGTACTTC.

V gene TRBV6-2 or TRBV6-3 combines with J gene TRBJ2-1; perhaps D is TRBD1 or TRBD2 (5 bases each). Germline V gene sequence: CDR1 MNHEY, CDR2 SVGEGT. The CDR3 is 14 residues long. Trimming took 8 bases from V and 5 from J, leaving 16 bases between them. DNA of the CDR3: TGTGCCAGCGAGGTCGGGGCTAACGACAATGAGCAGTTCTTC. This gives the protein CASEVGANDNEQFF.

V and J are TRBV5-1 and TRBJ2-1; 9 nucleotides align to TRBD1. V was clipped by 0 bases and J by 15 bases; unmatched bases: 4. CDR1 is SGHRS and CDR2 is YFSETQ in the germline V gene. This CDR3 spans 12 amino acids. As DNA, the CDR3 is TGCGCCAGCAGCTTGGGGGGACAGGGTCCGTTCTTC. As protein: CASSLGGQGPFF. Full variable domain (remainder filled in from reference TRBV5-1 and TRBJ2-1): KAGVTQTPRYLIKTRGQQVTLSCSPISGHRSVSWYQQTPGQGLQFLFEYFSETQRNKGNFPGRFSGRQFSNSRSEMNVSTLELGDSALYLCASSLGGQGPFFGPGTRLTVL.

The rearrangement joins TRBV28 to TRBJ1-2, with 8 bases matching TRBD1. CDR3 size: 13 residues. V was clipped by 3 bases and J by 7 bases; unmatched bases: 4. Germline-derived CDR1 and CDR2 are MDHEN and SYDVKM. CDR3 nucleotides: TGTGCCAGCAGTTTTACAGGGGGAAGTGGCTACACCTTC. The encoded protein is CASSFTGGSGYTF.

This clonotype was observed a few times. The chain employs TRBV20-1 and TRBJ1-2; D might be TRBD1 (6 bases). The CDR3 consists of 15 residues. V dropped 4 bases and J dropped 1 base, with 16 bases sitting between them. Germline V gene sequence: CDR1 DFQATT, CDR2 SNEGSKA (reference sequence). As DNA, the CDR3 is TGCAGTGCTATCAACCCGCGACAGGTTAACTATGGCTACACCTTC. Translation gives CSAINPRQVNYGYTF.

The V call is TRBV2, the J call TRBJ2-3, with 10 bases fitting TRBD2. The ends lost 3 bases at V and 0 bases at J; junction bases unmatched: 15. The CDR3 contains 20 residues. From germline, CDR1 is SNHLY and CDR2 FYNNEI. CDR3 in DNA: TGTGCCAGCAGTGACGAGGGCATAGCGGGGGGCTACCTCAGCACAGATACGCAGTATTTT. Translating gives CASSDEGIAGGYLSTDTQYF.

The chain combines TRBV5-1 with TRBJ2-1; TRBD1 might be the D (6 bases). CDR3 size: 14 residues. With 5 bases removed from V and 8 bases from J, the gap between germline ends came to 17 bases. Germline values: CDR1 SGHRS, CDR2 YFSETQ. CDR3 sequence: CASSIFSQGDEQFF. The DNA of the CDR3 is TGCGCCAGCAGTATATTTTCACAGGGCGATGAGCAGTTCTTC.

The chain has TRBV4-3 and TRBJ2-3; D possibly corresponds to TRBD2 (6 bases). V was clipped by 4 bases and J by 3 bases, with 14 bases between them. CDR1 and CDR2 (germline): LGHNA, YSLEER. This CDR3 has 15 amino acids. Written as DNA, the CDR3 is TGCGCCAGCAGCCGAGGAGGGCAGTGGACAGATACGCAGTATTTT. It encodes CASSRGGQWTDTQYF.

V and J are TRBV12-3 or TRBV12-4 and TRBJ2-5, with no clear D. Deletions cut 2 bases from V and 9 bases from J, with 13 bases between. The CDR3 extends over 13 amino acids. The CDR3 DNA is TGTGCCAGCAGTTTAACTGGGAATCAGGCCCAGTACTTC. Its protein is CASSLTGNQAQYF.

This chain uses TRBV6-6 with TRBJ1-4; D remains unclear. Trimming pared 2 bases from V and 8 bases from J, leaving 9 bases between. The CDR3 length is 13 residues. In germline, CDR1 is MNHNY, CDR2 SVGAGI (reference sequence). CDR3 nucleotides: TGTGCCAGCAGTTACCAGATGGAAGAAAAACTGTTTTTT. It yields the protein CASSYQMEEKLFF.

CDR3 protein: CSVNTGAMSQPQHF. CDR3 coding DNA: TGCAGCGTTAATACAGGGGCGATGAGTCAGCCCCAGCATTTT. The chain combines TRBV29-1 with TRBJ1-5, with TRBD1 matching 7 bases. The V gene's germline CDR1 is SQVTM and CDR2 ANQGSEA. This CDR3 comprises 14 residues. Trimming cost V 5 bases and J 6 bases; bases outside gene matches: 10.

The sample holds a few counts of this clonotype. This clone may be a read error of a much larger clone one base away. The chain is built from TRBV21-1 and TRBJ1-1; the DNA was not compared with TRBD1, the D call given in the table. TRBV21-1 is noted as a pseudogene. The CDR3 loop spans 16 amino acids. The CDR3, as DNA: TGTGCCAGCAGCAAAGCGCTTAGGGCAGGGGGCACTGAAGCTTTCTTT. It encodes CASSKALRAGGTEAFF.

The chain joins TRBV4-3 to TRBJ2-7, with TRBD1 matching 8 bases. CDR3 length equals 16 residues. Germline V lookup: CDR1 LGHNA, CDR2 YSLEER. The ends lost 3 bases at V and 0 bases at J; junction bases unmatched: 7. DNA for the CDR3: TGCGCCAGCAGCCAGTACGCGACAGGGGACTCCTACGAGCAGTACTTC. Its protein is CASSQYATGDSYEQYF.

V is TRBV12-3 or TRBV12-4 and J is TRBJ2-7; the match to TRBD1 covers 8 bases. This CDR3 contains 16 residues. V was clipped by 6 bases and J by 3 bases; unmatched bases: 13. The CDR3 coding sequence is TGTGCCAGCAGCCCGGCGGGCAGGACAGGGAACTACGAGCAGTACTTC. Amino acid sequence: CASSPAGRTGNYEQYF.

The chain couples TRBV14 to TRBJ2-7; D ambiguous. In germline, CDR1 is SGHDN, CDR2 FVKESK. CDR3 size: 14 residues. V lost 4 bases, J lost 3 bases, and 13 bases lay in between. CDR3 bases: TGTGCCAGCAGCCCTCTAAGAGGAGACTACGAGCAGTACTTC. Its translation is CASSPLRGDYEQYF.